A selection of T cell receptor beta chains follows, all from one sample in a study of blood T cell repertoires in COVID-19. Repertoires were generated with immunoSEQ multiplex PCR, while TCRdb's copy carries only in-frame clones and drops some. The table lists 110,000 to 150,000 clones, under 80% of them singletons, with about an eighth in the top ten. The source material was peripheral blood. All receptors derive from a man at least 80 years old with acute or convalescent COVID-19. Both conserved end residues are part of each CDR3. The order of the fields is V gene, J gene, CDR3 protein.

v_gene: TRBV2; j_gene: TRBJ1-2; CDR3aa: CASSEGVRDYGYTF
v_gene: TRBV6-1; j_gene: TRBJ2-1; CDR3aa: CASSEQAGLSYNEQFF
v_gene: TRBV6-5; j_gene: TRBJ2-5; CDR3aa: CASSYEGQLQYF
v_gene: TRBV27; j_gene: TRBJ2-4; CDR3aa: CASRLGGATKNIQYF
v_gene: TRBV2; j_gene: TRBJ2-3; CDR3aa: CASSQENSGGAGDTQYF
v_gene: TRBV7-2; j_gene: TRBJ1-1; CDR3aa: CASSLRTGGRGTEAFF
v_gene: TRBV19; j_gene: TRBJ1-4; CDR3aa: CASSGGTGGNEKLFF
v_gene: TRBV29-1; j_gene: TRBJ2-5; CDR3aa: CSHSGIDFQETQYF
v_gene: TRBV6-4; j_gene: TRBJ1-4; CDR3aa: CASSPGQGYEKLFF
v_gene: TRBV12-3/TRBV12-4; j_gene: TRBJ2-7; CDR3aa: CASTSGQRYEQYF
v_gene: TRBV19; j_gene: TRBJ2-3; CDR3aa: CASTLRDEEANTQYF
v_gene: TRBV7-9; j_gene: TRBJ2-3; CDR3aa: CASSSPRQLTDTQYF
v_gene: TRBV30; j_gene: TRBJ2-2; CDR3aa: CGFGGGRTGELFF
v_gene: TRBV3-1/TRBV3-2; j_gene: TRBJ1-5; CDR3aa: CASSQQGQPQHF
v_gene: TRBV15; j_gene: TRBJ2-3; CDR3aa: CATSSYLTQYF
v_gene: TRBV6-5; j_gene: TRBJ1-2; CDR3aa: CASSPREGMFYGYTF
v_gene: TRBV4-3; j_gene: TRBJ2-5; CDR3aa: CASSQTGGRETQYF
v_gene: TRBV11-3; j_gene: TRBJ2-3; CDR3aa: CASSLAWDRGADTQYF
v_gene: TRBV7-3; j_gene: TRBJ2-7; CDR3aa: CASAQGSGAEQYF
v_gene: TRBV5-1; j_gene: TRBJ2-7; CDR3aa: CASSYRRGAEQYF
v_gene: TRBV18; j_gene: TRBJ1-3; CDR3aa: CASSPEWGAGNTIYF
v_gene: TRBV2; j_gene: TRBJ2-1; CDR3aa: CASNTLGSGEQFF
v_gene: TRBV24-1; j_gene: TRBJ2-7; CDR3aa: CATSDTGTESSEQYF
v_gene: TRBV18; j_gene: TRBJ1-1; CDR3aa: CASSPGGRSRGTEAFF
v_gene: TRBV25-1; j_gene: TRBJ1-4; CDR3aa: CASQHPEGQGDEKLFF
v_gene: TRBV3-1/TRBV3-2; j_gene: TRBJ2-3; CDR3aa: CASSPREAIRFTDTQYF
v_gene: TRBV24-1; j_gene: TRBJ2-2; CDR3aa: CATSELTGNTGELFF
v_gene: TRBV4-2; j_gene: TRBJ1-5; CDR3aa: CASSLSGDSTQPQHF
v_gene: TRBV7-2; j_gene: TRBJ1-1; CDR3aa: CASSPVWGRRNGEAFF
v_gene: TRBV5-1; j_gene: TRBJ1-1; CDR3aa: CASSEGTSNTEAFF
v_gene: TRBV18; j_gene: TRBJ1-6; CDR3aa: CASSPGQGKSPLHF
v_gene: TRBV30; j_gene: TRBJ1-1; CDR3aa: CAWSVGQVNTEAFF
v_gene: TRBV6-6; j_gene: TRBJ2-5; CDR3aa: CASSRTSGGVRTQYF
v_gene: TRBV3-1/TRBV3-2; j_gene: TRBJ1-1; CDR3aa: CASSSPGGQKAFF
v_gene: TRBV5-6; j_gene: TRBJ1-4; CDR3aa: CASSLRLQVPTNEKLFF
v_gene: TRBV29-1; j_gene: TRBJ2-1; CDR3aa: CSALSQGAGYNEQFF
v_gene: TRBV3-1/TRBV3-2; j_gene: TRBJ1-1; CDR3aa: CASTQGTGENTEAFF
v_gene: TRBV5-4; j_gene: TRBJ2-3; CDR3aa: CASTRGGGGSGSDTQYF
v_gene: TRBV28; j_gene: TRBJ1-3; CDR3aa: CASSLRWQGDGNTIYF
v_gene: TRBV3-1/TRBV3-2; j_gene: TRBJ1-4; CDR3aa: CASSHRVETNEKLFF
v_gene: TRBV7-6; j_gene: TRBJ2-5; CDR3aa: CASSPGTGGAETQYF
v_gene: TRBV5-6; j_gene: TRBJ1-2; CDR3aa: CASSLGQGALPDYTF
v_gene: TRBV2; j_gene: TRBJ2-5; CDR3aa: CASGGNRDIKNF
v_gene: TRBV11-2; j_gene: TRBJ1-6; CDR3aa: CASSPSGGGKNSPLHF
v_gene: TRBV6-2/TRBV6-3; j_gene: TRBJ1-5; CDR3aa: CASSRSSTGGGQPQHF
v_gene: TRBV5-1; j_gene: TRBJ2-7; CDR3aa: CASSLAKQEPYEQYF
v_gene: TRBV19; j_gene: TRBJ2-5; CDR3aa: CASGPGFQETQYF
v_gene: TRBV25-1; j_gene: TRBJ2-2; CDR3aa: CASSDDIGGLFF
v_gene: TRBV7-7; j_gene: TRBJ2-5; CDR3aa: CASSSSIGGKLETQYF
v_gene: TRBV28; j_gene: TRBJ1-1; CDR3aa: CASSLRPGTEAFF